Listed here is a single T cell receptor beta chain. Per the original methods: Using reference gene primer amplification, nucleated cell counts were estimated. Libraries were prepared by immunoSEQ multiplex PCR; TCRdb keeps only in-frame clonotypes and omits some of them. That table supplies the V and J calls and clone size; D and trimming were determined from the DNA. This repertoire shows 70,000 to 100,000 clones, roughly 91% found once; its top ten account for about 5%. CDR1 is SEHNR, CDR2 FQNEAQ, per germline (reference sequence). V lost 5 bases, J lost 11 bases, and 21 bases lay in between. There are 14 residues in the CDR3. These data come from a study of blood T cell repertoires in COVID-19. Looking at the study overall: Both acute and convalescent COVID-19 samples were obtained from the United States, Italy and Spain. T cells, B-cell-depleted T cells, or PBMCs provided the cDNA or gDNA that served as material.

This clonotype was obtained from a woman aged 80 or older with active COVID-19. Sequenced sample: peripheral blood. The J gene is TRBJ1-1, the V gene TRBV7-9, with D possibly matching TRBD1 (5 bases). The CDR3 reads CASSQDTSLRRAFF. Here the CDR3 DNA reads TGTGCCAGCAGCCAGGACACATCGCTTCGTCGGGCTTTCTTT.